The rows below give T cell receptor beta chains drawn from one sample of a study of neurological immune-mediated disorders. TCRdb used MiXCR to reprocess the 5' RACE reads, holding one entry per CDR3 protein. The table shows 130,000 or so distinct CDR3 sequences, with about 3.2% occurring only once. Material for sequencing was PBMCs. These receptors came from a woman in her thirties with multiple sclerosis. CDR3s include the opening cysteine and the closing phenylalanine or tryptophan. The order of the fields is CDR3 length, V gene, J gene, CDR3 protein.

>13|TRBV29-1|TRBJ1-2
CSVEEEESYGYTF
>15|TRBV20-1|TRBJ2-5
CSARGLSGRDETQYF
>14|TRBV12-3/TRBV12-4|TRBJ2-1
CASSLGTTYNEQFF
>11|TRBV7-9|TRBJ2-1
CASGSGVEQFF
>16|TRBV6-6|TRBJ1-5
CASSSPGGFSNQPQHF
>12|TRBV12-3/TRBV12-4|TRBJ2-3
CASSLSRDTQYF
>15|TRBV5-1|TRBJ2-7
CASSLDLGRAYEQYF
>15|TRBV5-1|TRBJ2-1
CASSSTSGAYNEQFF
>15|TRBV7-2|TRBJ1-2
CASSLGGQGNYGYTF
>14|TRBV6-6|TRBJ1-5
CAGGTVNSNQPQHF
>13|TRBV27|TRBJ2-5
CASSLSVQETQYF
>14|TRBV20-1|TRBJ1-3
CSAGDRGSGNTIYF
>15|TRBV12-3/TRBV12-4|TRBJ2-4
CASSLGTGAKNIQYF
>14|TRBV20-1|TRBJ1-5
CSARDTGGNQPQHF
>15|TRBV4-3|TRBJ2-2
CASSQDLRVTGELFF
>15|TRBV7-6|TRBJ2-3
CASSREGQGTDTQYF
>14|TRBV6-4|TRBJ1-1
CASSERGIGTEAFF
>14|TRBV20-1|TRBJ2-1
CSALDYLSYNEQFF
>12|TRBV3-1|TRBJ1-6
CASSPPNSPLHF
>16|TRBV10-3|TRBJ2-1
CAISGFSGGSYNEQFF
>12|TRBV12-3/TRBV12-4|TRBJ2-1
CAGGGPYNEQFF
>16|TRBV7-2|TRBJ2-1
CASSQLQGGHYNEQFF
>14|TRBV5-1|TRBJ1-2
CASSLEPGDYGYTF
>13|TRBV25-1|TRBJ1-2
CASGGQGISGYTF
>15|TRBV12-3/TRBV12-4|TRBJ2-3
CASSLYMQGTDTQYF
>14|TRBV20-1|TRBJ2-1
CSASAQRDTNEQFF
>15|TRBV27|TRBJ1-4
CASSLLGGGGEKLFF
>13|TRBV6-5|TRBJ1-1
CASSYTGWTEAFF
>14|TRBV20-1|TRBJ2-1
CSARLAGAYNEQFF
>14|TRBV20-1|TRBJ1-1
CSARGTEGTSEAFF
>14|TRBV5-1|TRBJ2-1
CASSGSAGINEQFF
>14|TRBV5-1|TRBJ2-3
CASRSGRGTDTQYF
>12|TRBV12-3/TRBV12-4|TRBJ2-1
CASSLESNEQFF
>17|TRBV20-1|TRBJ2-6
CSAPTGTDPTGANVLTF
>12|TRBV20-1|TRBJ2-7
CSALEQGYEQYF
>13|TRBV7-2|TRBJ1-2
CASSFGQRYGYTF
>15|TRBV7-2|TRBJ2-7
CASSLTGTMVYEQYF
>16|TRBV7-9|TRBJ2-3
CASSSRGGPRTDTQYF
>13|TRBV7-2|TRBJ1-2
CASIPASGAGYTF
>17|TRBV7-9|TRBJ1-6
CASSLVGEGDHNSPLHF
>16|TRBV6-5|TRBJ2-5
CASSYLGRGREETQYF
>14|TRBV5-1|TRBJ2-3
CASSLGNNTDTQYF
>15|TRBV20-1|TRBJ1-1
CSARARDRGDTEAFF
>13|TRBV4-3|TRBJ2-3
CASSQDRLNTQYF
>12|TRBV20-1|TRBJ1-2
CSATGTAYGYTF
>19|TRBV10-3|TRBJ2-1
CAISGSPRLARDLGNEQFF
>12|TRBV7-2|TRBJ1-1
CASRSGATEAFF
>15|TRBV7-2|TRBJ2-7
CASSLGRGLMGEQYF